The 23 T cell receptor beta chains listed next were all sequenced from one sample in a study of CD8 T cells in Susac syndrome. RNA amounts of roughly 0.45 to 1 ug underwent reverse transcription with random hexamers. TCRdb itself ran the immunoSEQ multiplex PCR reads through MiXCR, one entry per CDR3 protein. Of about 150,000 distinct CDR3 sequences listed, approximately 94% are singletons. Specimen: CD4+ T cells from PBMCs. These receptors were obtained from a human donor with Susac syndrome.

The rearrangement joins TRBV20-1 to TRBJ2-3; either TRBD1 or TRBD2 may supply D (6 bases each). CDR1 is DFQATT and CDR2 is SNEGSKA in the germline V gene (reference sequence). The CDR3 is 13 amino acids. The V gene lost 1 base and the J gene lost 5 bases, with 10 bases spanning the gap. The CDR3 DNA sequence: TGCAGTGCTAGAGCGGGGGCGGGAGATACGCAGTATTTT. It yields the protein CSARAGAGDTQYF.

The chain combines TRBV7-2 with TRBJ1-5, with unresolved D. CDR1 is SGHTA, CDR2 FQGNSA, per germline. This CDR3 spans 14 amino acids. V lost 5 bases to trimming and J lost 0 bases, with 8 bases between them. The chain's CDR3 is CASSPEVSNQPQHF. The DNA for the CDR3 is TGTGCCAGCAGCCCAGAAGTTAGCAATCAGCCCCAGCATTTT. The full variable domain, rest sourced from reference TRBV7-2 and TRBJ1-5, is GAGVSQSPSNKVTEKGKDVELRCDPISGHTALYWYRQSLGQGLEFLIYFQGNSAPDKSGLPSDRFSAERTGGSVSTLTIQRTQQEDSAVYLCASSPEVSNQPQHFGDGTRLSIL.

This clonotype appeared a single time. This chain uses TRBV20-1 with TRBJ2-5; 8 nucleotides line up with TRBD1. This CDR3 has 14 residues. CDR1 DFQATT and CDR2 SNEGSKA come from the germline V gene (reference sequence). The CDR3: CKAVGTGGVETQYF. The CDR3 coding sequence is TGCAAGGCTGTGGGTACAGGGGGTGTTGAGACCCAGTACTTC.

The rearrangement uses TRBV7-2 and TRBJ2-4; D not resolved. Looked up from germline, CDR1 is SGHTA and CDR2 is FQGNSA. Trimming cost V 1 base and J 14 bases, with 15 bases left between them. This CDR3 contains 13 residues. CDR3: CASSLDGPGKKYF. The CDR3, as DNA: TGTGCCAGCAGCTTAGACGGGCCCGGCAAAAAGTACTTC.

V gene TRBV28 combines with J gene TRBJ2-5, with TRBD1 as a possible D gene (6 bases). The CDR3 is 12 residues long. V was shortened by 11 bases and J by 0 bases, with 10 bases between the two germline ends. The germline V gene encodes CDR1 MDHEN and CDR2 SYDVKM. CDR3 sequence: CAAYRDQETQYF. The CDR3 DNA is TGTGCCGCCTACAGGGACCAAGAGACCCAGTACTTC. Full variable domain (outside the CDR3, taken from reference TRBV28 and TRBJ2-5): DVKVTQSSRYLVKRTGEKVFLECVQDMDHENMFWYRQDPGLGLRLIYFSYDVKMKEKGDIPEGYSVSREKKERFSLILESASTNQTSMYLCAAYRDQETQYFGPGTRLLVL.

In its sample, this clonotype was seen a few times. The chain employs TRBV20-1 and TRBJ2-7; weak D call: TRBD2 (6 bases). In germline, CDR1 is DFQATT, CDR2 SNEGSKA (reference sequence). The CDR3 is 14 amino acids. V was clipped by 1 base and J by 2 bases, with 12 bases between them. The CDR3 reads CSARVDSGTYEQYF. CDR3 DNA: TGCAGTGCTAGAGTTGATAGCGGTACCTACGAGCAGTACTTC.

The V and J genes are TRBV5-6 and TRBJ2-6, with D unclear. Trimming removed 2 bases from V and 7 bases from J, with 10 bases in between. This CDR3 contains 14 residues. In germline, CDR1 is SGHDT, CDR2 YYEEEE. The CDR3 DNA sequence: TGTGCCAGCAGCTTAACAGCAAGAGCCAACGTCCTGACTTTC. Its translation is CASSLTARANVLTF. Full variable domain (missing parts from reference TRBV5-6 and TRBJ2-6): DAGVTQSPTHLIKTRGQQVTLRCSPKSGHDTVSWYQQALGQGPQFIFQYYEEEERQRGNFPDRFSGHQFPNYSSELNVNALLLGDSALYLCASSLTARANVLTFGAGSRLTVL.

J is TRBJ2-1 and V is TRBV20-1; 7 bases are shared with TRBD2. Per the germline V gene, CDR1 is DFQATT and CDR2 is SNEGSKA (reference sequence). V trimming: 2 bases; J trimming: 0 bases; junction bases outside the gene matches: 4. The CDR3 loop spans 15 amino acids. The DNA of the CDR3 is TGCAGTGCTAGAAGCGGGACGAGCTCCTACAATGAGCAGTTCTTC. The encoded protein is CSARSGTSSYNEQFF.

The CDR3 is CSVDTGAAGVWEQYF. CDR3 DNA sequence: TGCAGCGTTGATACAGGCGCCGCCGGAGTTTGGGAGCAGTACTTC. The chain couples TRBV29-1 to TRBJ2-7; tentative D call: TRBD1 (5 bases). Germline V lookup: CDR1 SQVTM, CDR2 ANQGSEA. CDR3 length: 15 residues. V lost 3 bases and J lost 7, with 22 bases in between.

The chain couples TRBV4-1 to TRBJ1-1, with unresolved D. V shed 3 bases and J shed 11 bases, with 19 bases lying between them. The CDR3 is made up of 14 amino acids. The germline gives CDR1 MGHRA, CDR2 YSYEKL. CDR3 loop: CASSQAGNHPAAFF. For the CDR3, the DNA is TGCGCCAGCAGCCAGGCCGGAAACCACCCTGCTGCTTTCTTT.

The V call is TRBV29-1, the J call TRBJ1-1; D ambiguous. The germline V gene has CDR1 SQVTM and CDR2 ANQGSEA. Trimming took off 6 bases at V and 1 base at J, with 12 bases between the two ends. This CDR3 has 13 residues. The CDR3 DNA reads TGCAGCGTGTCTGGCAGAACGAACACTGAAGCTTTCTTT. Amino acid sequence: CSVSGRTNTEAFF.

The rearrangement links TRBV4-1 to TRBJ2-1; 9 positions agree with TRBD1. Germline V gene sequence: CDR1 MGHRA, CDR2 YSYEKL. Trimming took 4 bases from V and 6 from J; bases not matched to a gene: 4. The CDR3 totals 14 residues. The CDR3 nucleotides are TGCGCCAGCAGCCGGGACAGGGCTGGCAATGAGCAGTTCTTC. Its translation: CASSRDRAGNEQFF.

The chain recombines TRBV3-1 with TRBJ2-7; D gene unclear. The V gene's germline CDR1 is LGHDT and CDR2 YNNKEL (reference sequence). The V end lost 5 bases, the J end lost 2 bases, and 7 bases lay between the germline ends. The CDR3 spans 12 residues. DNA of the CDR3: TGTGCCAGCAGCGGGCAACCCTACGAGCAGTACTTC. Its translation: CASSGQPYEQYF.

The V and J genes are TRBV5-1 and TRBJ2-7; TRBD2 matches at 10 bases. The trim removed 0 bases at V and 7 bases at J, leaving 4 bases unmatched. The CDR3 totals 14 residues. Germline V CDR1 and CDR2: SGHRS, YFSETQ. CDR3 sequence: CASSLVAGGQEQYF. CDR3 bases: TGCGCCAGCAGCTTGGTAGCGGGAGGCCAGGAGCAGTACTTC.

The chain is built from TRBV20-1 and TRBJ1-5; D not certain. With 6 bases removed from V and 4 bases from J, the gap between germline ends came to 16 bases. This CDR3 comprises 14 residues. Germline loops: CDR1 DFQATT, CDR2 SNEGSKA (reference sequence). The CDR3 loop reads CSANSGLLNQPQHF. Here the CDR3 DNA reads TGCAGTGCCAACTCCGGATTATTAAATCAGCCCCAGCATTTT.

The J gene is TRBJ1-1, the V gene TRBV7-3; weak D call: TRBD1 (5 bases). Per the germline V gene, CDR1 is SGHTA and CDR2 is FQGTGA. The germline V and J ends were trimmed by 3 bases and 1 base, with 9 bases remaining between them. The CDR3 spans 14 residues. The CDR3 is CASSLGGGNTEAFF. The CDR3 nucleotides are TGTGCCAGCAGCTTGGGCGGGGGGAACACTGAAGCTTTCTTT.

CDR3 in amino acids: CASSVRAYGFSYEQYF. The CDR3, as DNA: TGTGCCAGCAGCGTAAGGGCGTATGGATTCTCCTACGAGCAGTACTTC. The J gene is TRBJ2-7, the V gene TRBV9; D call uncertain. Germline CDR1 SGDLS, CDR2 YYNGEE. The CDR3 has 16 amino acids. The V end lost 1 base, the J end lost 0 bases, and 14 bases lay between the germline ends.

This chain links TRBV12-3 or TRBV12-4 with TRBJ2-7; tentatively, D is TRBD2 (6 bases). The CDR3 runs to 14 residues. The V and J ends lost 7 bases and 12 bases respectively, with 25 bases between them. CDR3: CASTGTHGVDGVYF. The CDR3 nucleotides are TGTGCCAGCACCGGGACTCACGGGGTTGACGGAGTGTACTTC.

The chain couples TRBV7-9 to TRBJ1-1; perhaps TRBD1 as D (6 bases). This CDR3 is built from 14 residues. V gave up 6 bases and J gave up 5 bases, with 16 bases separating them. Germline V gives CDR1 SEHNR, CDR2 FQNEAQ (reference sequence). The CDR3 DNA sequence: TGTGCCAGCAGTTCGCAGGGGATTGGGACTGAAGCTTTCTTT. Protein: CASSSQGIGTEAFF.

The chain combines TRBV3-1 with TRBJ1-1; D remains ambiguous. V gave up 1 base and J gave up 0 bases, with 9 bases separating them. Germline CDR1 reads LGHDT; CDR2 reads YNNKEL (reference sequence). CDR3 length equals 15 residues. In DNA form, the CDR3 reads TGTGCCAGCAGCCAAGGGGTACGAATGAACACTGAAGCTTTCTTT. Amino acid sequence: CASSQGVRMNTEAFF.

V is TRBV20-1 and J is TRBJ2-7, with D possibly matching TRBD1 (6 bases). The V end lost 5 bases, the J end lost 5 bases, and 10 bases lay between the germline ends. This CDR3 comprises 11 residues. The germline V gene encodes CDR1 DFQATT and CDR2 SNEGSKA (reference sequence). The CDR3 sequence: CSAGTSHEQYF. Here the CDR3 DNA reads TGCAGTGCTGGGACATCCCACGAGCAGTACTTC.

CDR3 DNA: TGTGCCAGCAGCCAAGTACAGGGGGTGACCAAAAACATTCAGTACTTC. Translating it yields CASSQVQGVTKNIQYF. The chain employs TRBV3-1 and TRBJ2-4, with 8 positions matching TRBD1. In germline, CDR1 is LGHDT, CDR2 YNNKEL (reference sequence). The CDR3 spans 16 residues. The ends lost 1 base at V and 2 bases at J; junction bases unmatched: 4.

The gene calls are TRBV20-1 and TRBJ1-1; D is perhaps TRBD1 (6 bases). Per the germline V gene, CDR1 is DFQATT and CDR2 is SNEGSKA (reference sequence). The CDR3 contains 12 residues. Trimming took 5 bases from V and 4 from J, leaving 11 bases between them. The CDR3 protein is CSAFTGSTEAFF. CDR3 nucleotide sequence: TGCAGTGCTTTTACAGGGTCCACTGAAGCTTTCTTT.